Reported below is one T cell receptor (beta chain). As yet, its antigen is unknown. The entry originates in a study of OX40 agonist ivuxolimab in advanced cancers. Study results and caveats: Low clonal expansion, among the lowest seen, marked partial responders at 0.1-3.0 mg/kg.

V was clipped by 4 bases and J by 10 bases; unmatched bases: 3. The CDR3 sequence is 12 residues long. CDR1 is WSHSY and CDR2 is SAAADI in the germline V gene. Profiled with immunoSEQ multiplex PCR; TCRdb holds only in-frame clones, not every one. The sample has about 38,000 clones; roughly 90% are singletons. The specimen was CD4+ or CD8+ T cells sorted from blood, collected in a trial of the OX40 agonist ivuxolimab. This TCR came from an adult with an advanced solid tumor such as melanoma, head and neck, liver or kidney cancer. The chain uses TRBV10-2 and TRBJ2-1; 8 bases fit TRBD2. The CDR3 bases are TGCGCCAGCAGTGTGGTAGCGGGGGAGCAGTTCTTC. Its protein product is CASSVVAGEQFF.